This TCR beta chain was recorded in a study of cytomegalovirus exposure and HLA in healthy donors. Primers included in the PCR were 60 Vbeta and 13 Jbeta primers. Assay used: immunoSEQ multiplex PCR; TCRdb lists only in-frame clones, some missing. In the table there are 95,000 to 150,000 clones, roughly 77% of which are singletons. CDR1 and CDR2 (germline): LGHNA, YSLEER. J was trimmed by 3 bases and V by 2 bases; bases with no gene match: 4. The CDR3 loop spans 16 amino acids. The chain is built from TRBV4-3 and TRBJ2-7; TRBD2 matches at 13 bases. This TCR was sampled from a young woman in good health and CMV-seronegative. Sequences were obtained from PBMCs. The CDR3 spells CASSQQLAGGIYEQYF. The CDR3 DNA reads TGCGCCAGCAGCCAACAACTAGCGGGAGGGATCTACGAGCAGTACTTC.